Described below is a single T cell receptor (beta chain) sequence and its context. The target antigen is unknown. Sequenced by immunoSEQ multiplex PCR; TCRdb stores in-frame clones only, minus some. The sample contains about 990,000 clones, around 82% of which appear only once. Free of recent acute infections or vaccinations, the donors were healthy HIV-negative adults. The sample comes from a study of shared clonotypes between healthy human individuals. Across the whole study: Researchers assigned three CD4 naive, three CD4 memory, two CD8 naive and one CD8 memory plate to each donor. General study points: The generation probabilities recorded for non-shared clonotypes fell below those of clonotypes shared by all four donors.

Germline CDR1 is SGHAT and CDR2 is FQNNGV. Trimming removed 5 bases from V and 7 bases from J, with 30 bases in between. CDR3 size: 19 residues. The specimen sequenced was memory CD4+ T cells from PBMCs. Subset noted: CD45RA-negative fraction. This TCR derives from a young man in good health. Some clones in this sample may be carry-over from other donors' samples. The chain is built from TRBV11-2 and TRBJ2-1; perhaps TRBD2 as D (5 bases). CDR3 sequence: CASSPTGRHLLNTGNEQFF. In DNA, the CDR3 is TGTGCCAGCAGCCCCACCGGGCGGCATCTTCTAAACACGGGAAATGAGCAGTTCTTC.